Included here is one T cell receptor beta chain sequence, with context. What it recognizes is unknown. The authors made TCR beta cDNA libraries by 5'RACE template switching. This switching added a universal primer site and UMIs. TCRdb processed the 5' RACE reads again and assigns one entry to each CDR3 protein, with no DNA. The listing contains 300,000 to 500,000 distinct CDR3 sequences. The germline V gene has CDR1 MGHRA and CDR2 YSYEKL. The CDR3 runs to 14 residues. This record comes from a study of T cells expressing NK-cell markers. General study results and limits: In four donors, dominant clonotypes made up 28.3-60.1% of CD3+CD56-NKG2C+ cells. Specificity for HCMV among expanded NKG2C+ T cell clones was not established.

The chain employs TRBV4-1 and TRBJ2-4; without DNA, the TCRdb call of TRBD1 cannot be checked. The source is a woman aged 45-59 years in good health. Sequencing input: blood T cells: a sorted CD56 or NKG2C T cell subset, CD4+ or CD8+ T cells, or bulk PBMC T cells (not recorded which). The CDR3 sequence: CASSQVTGDDSGYF.